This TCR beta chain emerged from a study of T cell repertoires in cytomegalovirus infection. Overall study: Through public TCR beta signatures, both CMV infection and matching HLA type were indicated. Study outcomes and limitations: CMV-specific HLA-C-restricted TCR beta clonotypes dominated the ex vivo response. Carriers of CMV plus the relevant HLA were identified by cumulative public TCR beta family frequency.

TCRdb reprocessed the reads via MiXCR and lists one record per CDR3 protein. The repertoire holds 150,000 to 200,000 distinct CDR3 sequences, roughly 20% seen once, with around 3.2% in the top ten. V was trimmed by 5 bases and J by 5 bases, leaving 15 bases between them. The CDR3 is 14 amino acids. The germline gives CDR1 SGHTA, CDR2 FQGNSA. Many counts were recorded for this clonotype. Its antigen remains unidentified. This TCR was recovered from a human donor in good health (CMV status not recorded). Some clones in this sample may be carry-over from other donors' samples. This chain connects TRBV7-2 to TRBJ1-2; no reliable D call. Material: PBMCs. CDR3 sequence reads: CASSIDGSPYGYTF. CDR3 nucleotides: TGTGCCAGCAGCATCGACGGGTCTCCTTATGGCTACACCTTC. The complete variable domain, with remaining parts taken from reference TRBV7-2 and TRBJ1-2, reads GAGVSQSPSNKVTEKGKDVELRCDPISGHTALYWYRQSLGQGLEFLIYFQGNSAPDKSGLPSDRFSAERTGGSVSTLTIQRTQQEDSAVYLCASSIDGSPYGYTFGSGTRLTVV.